The next 5 T cell receptor beta chains were all read from a single sample in a study of cytomegalovirus exposure and HLA in healthy donors. Sequenced by immunoSEQ multiplex PCR; TCRdb stores in-frame clones only, minus some. Here the sample spans about 97,000 clones, roughly 95% being singletons. Input material: PBMCs. All receptors derive from a woman aged 18-29 years in good health and CMV-seronegative.

The chain joins TRBV7-9 to TRBJ2-7, with 7 bases identical to TRBD1. CDR3 length: 13 residues. V dropped 2 bases and J dropped 7; count of bases not matched to a gene: 5. The germline V gene has CDR1 SEHNR and CDR2 FQNEAQ (reference sequence). The CDR3 sequence: CASSLTGDEEQYF. CDR3 bases: TGTGCCAGCAGCTTAACAGGGGATGAAGAGCAGTACTTC.

DNA of the CDR3: TGTGCCTGGAGTCAGACCCGGGGGGAAGCTTTCTTT. Translated: CAWSQTRGEAFF. The gene calls are TRBV30 and TRBJ1-1; a weak D match, TRBD1 (5 bases). Germline V lookup: CDR1 GTSNPN, CDR2 SVGIG (reference sequence). CDR3 length equals 12 residues. The V gene lost 2 bases and the J gene lost 8 bases, with 12 bases spanning the gap.

The CDR3, as DNA: TGTGCCAGCAGCTTAAGGGGGGGCGACTATGGCTACACCTTC. Translating gives CASSLRGGDYGYTF. This rearrangement joins TRBV5-6 to TRBJ1-2; perhaps TRBD1 as D (6 bases). V was shortened by 2 bases and J by 3 bases, with 11 bases between the two germline ends. The germline V gene encodes CDR1 SGHDT and CDR2 YYEEEE. CDR3 size: 14 residues.

The genes are TRBV7-2 and TRBJ1-2; D gene unclear. The V and J ends lost 2 bases and 3 bases respectively, with 4 bases between them. CDR3 length: 12 residues. Per germline, CDR1 SGHTA and CDR2 FQGNSA. CDR3 coding DNA: TGTGCCAGCAGCTTACAATACTATGGCTACACCTTC. Protein product: CASSLQYYGYTF.

The chain links TRBV29-1 to TRBJ2-2, with 7 bases aligning to TRBD2. CDR1 is SQVTM and CDR2 is ANQGSEA in the germline V gene. V lost 7 bases and J lost 5; bases outside the gene matches: 16. This CDR3 region has 16 residues. CDR3 in amino acids: CSAEGRGGEGTGELFF. CDR3 nucleotide sequence: TGCAGCGCCGAGGGGCGGGGAGGGGAGGGTACCGGGGAGCTGTTTTTT.